A selection of T cell receptor beta chains follows, all from one sample in a study of cytomegalovirus exposure and HLA in healthy donors. The protocol was immunoSEQ multiplex PCR, while the TCRdb copy is restricted to in-frame clones and leaves out a portion. The sample gives some 120,000 clones, over 65% of which show up once; roughly 3.1% is in the top ten. The sample consisted of PBMCs. The receptors were gathered from a man aged 30 to 45 in good health and CMV-seronegative. Each CDR3 is given with its conserved first and last residue. A D gene is named only where the DNA matches it firmly. A row's size may be missing; if present it is once, few, many or a size class.

abundance,d_gene,j_gene,v_gene,CDR3nt,CDR3aa
-,TRBD1,TRBJ1-4,TRBV2,TGTGCCAGCACTAAGGACAGGCGCCAGACAACTAATGAAAAACTGTTTTTT,CASTKDRRQTTNEKLFF
-,TRBD1,TRBJ2-7,TRBV5-6,TGTGCCAGCAGCCTAATTAGAAGGACAGGCCTGAGCTCCTACGAGCAGTACTTC,CASSLIRRTGLSSYEQYF
-,TRBD2,TRBJ2-5,TRBV19,TGTGCCAGTAGTAGGGGGGGTCTGGGGGAGACCCAGTACTTC,CASSRGGLGETQYF
-,-,TRBJ2-7,TRBV20-1,TGCAGTGCGCGGCTTGTCTACGAGCAGTACTTC,CSARLVYEQYF
-,TRBD2,TRBJ2-4,TRBV30,TGTGCCTGGAGTGTTGGAAGAGCGGGGGGTAAAAACATTCAGTACTTC,CAWSVGRAGGKNIQYF
-,TRBD1,TRBJ1-1,TRBV28,TGTGCCAGCAGTGCGGACAGGGGGCTAGAAGCTTTCTTT,CASSADRGLEAFF
-,-,TRBJ2-6,TRBV27,TGTGCCAGCAGTCTCAGGGCGGGGGCCTTAAGCTCTGGGGCCAACGTCCTGACTTTC,CASSLRAGALSSGANVLTF
-,TRBD2,TRBJ2-1,TRBV18,TGTGCCAGCTCACCGGGACTAGCGAGCAATGAGCAGTTCTTC,CASSPGLASNEQFF
-,-,TRBJ2-5,TRBV6-1,TGTGCCAGCAGTGGGGGACTCCCTATGGGGACCCAGTACTTC,CASSGGLPMGTQYF
few,-,TRBJ2-7,TRBV11-3,TGTGCCAGCAGCGTGGATTTTGGGCCTTCCTACGAGCAGTACTTC,CASSVDFGPSYEQYF
few,-,TRBJ1-4,TRBV18,TGTGCCAGCTGCAGGGCGGCTAATGAAAAACTGTTTTTT,CASCRAANEKLFF
-,-,TRBJ1-2,TRBV7-9,TGTGCCAGCAGCTTAAGCGGAGATAAAGGTTATGGCTACACCTTC,CASSLSGDKGYGYTF
once,-,TRBJ2-7,TRBV5-1,TGCGCCAGCAGCTTGGTCAGGGGCGACGAGCAGTACTTC,CASSLVRGDEQYF
once,TRBD2,TRBJ2-3,TRBV27,TGTGCCAGCAGTTTTCAAGGCGGGAGAGGGTATCGAGATACGCAGTATTTT,CASSFQGGRGYRDTQYF
-,-,TRBJ1-5,TRBV2,TGTGCCAGCAGGGGGACGGGGGGGAGCAATCAGCCCCAGCATTTT,CASRGTGGSNQPQHF
once,-,TRBJ1-6,TRBV5-1,TGCGCCAGCAGCTTGGATCCGGGTTCAACCCTCCACTTT,CASSLDPGSTLHF
once,TRBD2,TRBJ2-7,TRBV7-8,TGTGCCAGCAGCAGGGAGGGACTCTACGAGCAGTACTTC,CASSREGLYEQYF
-,-,TRBJ2-5,TRBV7-9,TGTGCCAGCAGCTCTAACCGGGCCGCGGGTCGAGAGACCCAGTACTTC,CASSSNRAAGRETQYF
once,TRBD2,TRBJ2-1,TRBV5-1,TGCGCCAGCAGCCCCGGGACTAGCGGGGCGAATGAGCAGTTCTTC,CASSPGTSGANEQFF
few,TRBD1,TRBJ1-1,TRBV28,TGTGCCAGCAGTTTCCTCGGACAGGGTAGGTACACTGAAGCTTTCTTT,CASSFLGQGRYTEAFF
-,TRBD1,TRBJ1-1,TRBV5-4,TGTGCCAGCAGCATTAACAGGGGTGGCACTGAAGCTTTCTTT,CASSINRGGTEAFF
-,-,TRBJ1-5,TRBV19,TGTGCCAGTAGCCACCGGAGCTTAGCAAATCAGCCCCAGCATTTT,CASSHRSLANQPQHF
-,TRBD1,TRBJ2-7,TRBV30,TGTGCCTGGAGGGAAACAGGGGGCACTTATCCCTATTACTTC,CAWRETGGTYPYYF
-,-,TRBJ1-4,TRBV19,TGTGCCAGTATATCCCGTACTAATGAAAAACTGTTTTTT,CASISRTNEKLFF
-,-,TRBJ1-3,TRBV28,TGTGCCACCCGGCGGGGGGCTGGAAACACCATATATTTT,CATRRGAGNTIYF
-,-,TRBJ2-7,TRBV7-9,TGTTCCAGCAGCTTAGGCAACAGCTTCTCCTACGAGCAGTACTTC,CSSSLGNSFSYEQYF
-,-,TRBJ2-1,TRBV20-1,TGCAGTGCTACGGGCAATGAGCAGTTCTTC,CSATGNEQFF
-,TRBD1,TRBJ1-5,TRBV28,TGTGCCAGCAGCTCCACCCGGGACAGGGGTGAAAGACAGCCCCAGCATTTT,CASSSTRDRGERQPQHF
-,TRBD1,TRBJ1-4,TRBV10-3,TGTGCCATCAGGGGACAGGGGGCAACTAATGAAAAACTGTTTTTT,CAIRGQGATNEKLFF
-,-,TRBJ1-2,TRBV9,TGTGCCAGCAGCGTAGGAGGGTATGGCTACACCTTC,CASSVGGYGYTF
-,TRBD1,TRBJ2-7,TRBV19,TGTGCCAGTAGAGATCTACAGGGGGCGGGCGAGCAGTACTTC,CASRDLQGAGEQYF
-,-,TRBJ1-2,TRBV4-2,TGTGCCAGCAGCCAAGACCTCGGTGACTATGGCTACACCTTC,CASSQDLGDYGYTF
once,TRBD2,TRBJ2-7,TRBV11-2,TGTGCCAGCAGCTTAGTGGCGGGAGCAGCCTACGAGCAGTACTTC,CASSLVAGAAYEQYF
-,-,TRBJ2-3,TRBV7-9,TGTGCCAGCAGCTTAGCAGGGGGAGATACGCAGTATTTT,CASSLAGGDTQYF
-,-,TRBJ1-5,TRBV28,TGTGCCAGCAGCCCGGGACACCCTAATCAGCCCCAGCATTTT,CASSPGHPNQPQHF
few,TRBD1,TRBJ1-2,TRBV28,TGTGCCAGCAGTATGGGACAGAACTATGGCTACACCTTC,CASSMGQNYGYTF
-,TRBD1,TRBJ1-2,TRBV23-1,TGCGCCAGCAGCCCTTGCGGACCCGGGACAGCTGAGGCCTCCCCCGCGGGCTATGGCTACACCTTC,CASSPCGPGTAEASPAGYGYTF
once,TRBD1,TRBJ1-5,TRBV5-1,TGCGCCAGCAGCTTGAGGGACAGGGAGTACAGCAATCAGCCCCAGCATTTT,CASSLRDREYSNQPQHF
-,-,TRBJ2-1,TRBV29-1,TGCAGCGTTGGCCAGGGAGGATACAATGAGCAGTTCTTC,CSVGQGGYNEQFF
-,TRBD1,TRBJ2-7,TRBV2,TGTGCCAGCAGCAAGGTGGGGGACAGGGATAGGCAGTACTTC,CASSKVGDRDRQYF
few,-,TRBJ1-1,TRBV4-2,TGTGCCAGCAGCCAAGATCTAACTGAAAGGGGCTCCGAAGCTTTCTTT,CASSQDLTERGSEAFF
-,-,TRBJ1-4,TRBV25-1,TGTGCCAGCAGTGCAACCGGGGGAGCTAATGAAAAACTGTTTTTT,CASSATGGANEKLFF
-,TRBD1,TRBJ2-1,TRBV11-3,TGTGCCAGCAGCCCTCGGACAGGGAGTAATTACAATGAGCAGTTCTTC,CASSPRTGSNYNEQFF
-,TRBD2,TRBJ2-3,TRBV11-1,TGTGCCACGTCAGCGGGGGGTAACACAGATACGCAGTATTTT,CATSAGGNTDTQYF
-,TRBD1,TRBJ1-1,TRBV6-6,TGTGCCAGCAGCCATAAACGGACAGGGAAATTTACTGAAGCTTTCTTT,CASSHKRTGKFTEAFF
-,-,TRBJ2-7,TRBV6-5,TGTGCCAGCAGTTACTCTAGGGCGGGCCCCCCCCACGAGCAGTACTTC,CASSYSRAGPPHEQYF
-,TRBD1,TRBJ1-3,TRBV6-5,TGTGCCAGCAGTTGGGGGGACAGGGCTGGAAACACCATATATTTT,CASSWGDRAGNTIYF
once,TRBD1,TRBJ2-7,TRBV7-3,TGTGCCAGCAGCTTAATGGGGACAGGGACCTACGAGCAGTACTTC,CASSLMGTGTYEQYF
-,-,TRBJ1-2,TRBV4-1,TGCGCCAGCAGCCAAGTCACCCGGGGGAGTAACTATGGCTACACCTTC,CASSQVTRGSNYGYTF
-,TRBD1,TRBJ1-1,TRBV7-8,TGTGCCAGCAGCCCAGGGCCCAGGGGGCTCACTGAAGCTTTCTTT,CASSPGPRGLTEAFF
-,TRBD1,TRBJ2-7,TRBV11-2,TGTGCCAGCAGCCCTACCCCAGACAGGGGCTACGAGCAGTACTTC,CASSPTPDRGYEQYF